This T cell receptor (beta chain) is drawn from a study of regulatory T cells in long-lasting Graves disease. Study-wide results and caveats: Only peripheral blood was studied, not thyroid tissue.

To make TCR beta libraries, researchers used iRepertoire HTBI primers and Arm-PCR of CDR3 regions. TCRdb reanalysed the multiplex PCR reads using MiXCR and keeps one entry per CDR3 protein. This sample has about 310,000 distinct CDR3 sequences, with 15% to 20% found just once. As for time point: newly diagnosed GD, antithyroid drugs for less than 3 months. PBMC-extracted RNA yielded the TCR library. V trimming: 4 bases; J trimming: 9 bases; junction bases outside the gene matches: 15. The CDR3 is 16 amino acids. Germline V lookup: CDR1 SGHDN, CDR2 FVKESK. To note about this clonotype: Its antigen is still unknown.

This specimen consisted of peripheral blood mononuclear cells (PBMCs), obtained at new diagnosis, from a patient treated with antithyroid drugs. The rearrangement links TRBV14 to TRBJ2-1; TRBD2 agrees at 7 bases. The sequence was obtained from a female donor with Graves disease. CDR3 sequence: CASSPMLAGERLEQFF. The CDR3 DNA reads as TGTGCCAGCAGCCCGATGCTGGCGGGAGAAAGGCTTGAGCAGTTCTTC.